This paragraph reports one T cell receptor (beta chain). The antigen is not known. These data originate in a study of cytomegalovirus exposure and HLA in healthy donors. Study-wide points: TCR beta chains numbering some 150 were designated cytomegalovirus-associated. Later analysis identified a missense DCLRE1C variant that was linked to TCR beta V- and J-gene trimming. Common viral pathogens were later found to be apparently linked to several of the most significant clusters. Donor immune exposure was known only as CMV serostatus.

60 Vbeta and 13 Jbeta primers were used in PCR. Method: immunoSEQ multiplex PCR; TCRdb's copy keeps in-frame clones and lacks some. The sample gives around 200,000 clones, 80% to 85% of which show up once; over 1.5% is in the top ten. The CDR3 loop spans 16 amino acids. Germline V gives CDR1 SGHRS, CDR2 YFSETQ. With 5 bases clipped from V and 2 bases from J, the junction kept 9 bases outside the gene matches. This TCR derives from a man in his forties or fifties in good health and CMV-seronegative. This chain links TRBV5-1 with TRBJ2-3; 9 bases agree with TRBD1. Sequencing input: PBMCs. The CDR3 is CASSYTGTGNTDTQYF. The CDR3 DNA reads as TGCGCCAGCAGTTACACCGGGACAGGGAACACAGATACGCAGTATTTT.